The 25 T cell receptor beta chains in this list originate from one sample, sequenced in a study of blood T cells in healthy people across ages. Together with a sample-barcoded 5' primer, a J-beta primer mix was included in a second PCR lasting 7 to 11 cycles. TCRdb passed the 5' RACE reads through MiXCR, listing each CDR3 protein once. The data hold about 1.7 million distinct CDR3 sequences, with roughly 30% observed a single time. Specimen: blood. Every receptor here comes from a woman aged 30 to 39 in good health.

This clonotype has only a few counts. The chain recombines TRBV29-1 with TRBJ2-6, with no clear D. Trimming removed 6 bases from V and 2 bases from J, with 5 bases in between. This CDR3 region has 12 residues. In germline, CDR1 is SQVTM, CDR2 ANQGSEA. The CDR3 reads CSVTTGANVLTF. The CDR3 DNA reads as TGCAGCGTCACAACTGGGGCCAACGTCCTGACTTTC.

This clonotype turned up a few times. This chain uses TRBV7-2 with TRBJ2-1, with 9 bases fitting TRBD2. In germline, CDR1 is SGHTA, CDR2 FQGNSA. Trimming cost V 8 bases and J 6 bases; bases outside gene matches: 11. The CDR3 consists of 15 residues. DNA for the CDR3: TGTGCCAGCCACCCAGGTAGCGGGAGTTTCAATGAGCAGTTCTTC. Amino acid sequence: CASHPGSGSFNEQFF.

The gene calls are TRBV24-1 and TRBJ2-1; no definite D call. Germline CDR1 and CDR2: KGHDR and SFDVKD. The V end was cut by 2 bases, the J end by 7 bases, with 8 bases between. The CDR3 runs to 13 residues. The CDR3 spells CATSDSLRNEQFF. CDR3 sequence (DNA): TGTGCCACCAGTGATTCCTTACGGAATGAGCAGTTCTTC.

The chain uses TRBV11-2 and TRBJ2-1, with TRBD2 identical over 7 bases. The CDR3 runs 17 residues. The V gene's germline CDR1 is SGHAT and CDR2 FQNNGV. After removal of 1 base from V and 3 bases from J, the junction contained 9 bases not matched to a gene. The CDR3 DNA follows: TGTGCCAGCAGCTTAGGATCCGGGGCTAGCGGCTACAATGAGCAGTTCTTC. The encoded protein is CASSLGSGASGYNEQFF. Using reference TRBV11-2 and TRBJ2-1 for the parts outside the CDR3, the full variable domain is EAGVAQSPRYKIIEKRQSVAFWCNPISGHATLYWYQQILGQGPKLLIQFQNNGVVDDSQLPKDRFSAERLKGVDSTLKIQPAKLEDSAVYLCASSLGSGASGYNEQFFGPGTRLTVL.

Of note for this clonotype: A much larger clone is a single base away; this may be a read error. V and J are TRBV28 and TRBJ2-5, with D tentatively TRBD2 (6 bases). The DNA end favors TRBJ2-7, so the J call may be wrong. Per the germline V gene, CDR1 is MDHEN and CDR2 is SYDVKM. This CDR3 region has 14 residues. In DNA, the CDR3 is TGTGCCAGCAGTTTGGCACGGGGGATGTACGAGCAGTACTTC. Translation: CASSLARGMYEQYF.

A remark on this clonotype: One base away lies a much larger clone, so this may be a sequencing read error. This chain uses TRBV29-1 with TRBJ2-7; 12 nucleotides match TRBD1. The J call may be in error: the DNA end matches TRBJ2-1 better. This CDR3 contains 13 residues. Germline-derived CDR1 and CDR2 are SQVTM and ANQGSEA. Written as DNA, the CDR3 is TGCAGCGTCCGGGACAGGGGGCCCCTCGAGCAGTTCTTC. Translation: CSVRDRGPLEQFF.

CDR3 coding DNA: TGTGCCAGCAGTTTACAGGGTATATTGAACACTGAAGCTTTCTTT. Amino acids: CASSLQGILNTEAFF. The chain carries TRBV27 and TRBJ1-1; D may be TRBD1 (5 bases). The V gene's germline CDR1 is MNHEY and CDR2 SMNVEV (reference sequence). This CDR3 spans 15 amino acids. V lost 2 bases, J lost 0 bases, and 10 bases lay in between.

The chain recombines TRBV11-3 with TRBJ2-1; 7 nucleotides line up with TRBD2. The germline V gene encodes CDR1 SGHNT and CDR2 YENEEA. The J segment lost 2 bases and the V segment lost 5 bases, leaving 6 bases of the junction unmatched. The CDR3 consists of 15 residues. CDR3: CASSNPSGAYNEQFF. For the CDR3, the DNA is TGTGCCAGCAGCAACCCCAGCGGGGCCTACAATGAGCAGTTCTTC. Filled out from reference TRBV11-3 and TRBJ2-1, the complete variable domain reads EAGVVQSPRYKIIEKKQPVAFWCNPISGHNTLYWYLQNLGQGPELLIRYENEEAVDDSQLPKDRFSAERLKGVDSTLKIQPAELGDSAVYLCASSNPSGAYNEQFFGPGTRLTVL.

This clonotype was observed a few times. The CDR3 coding sequence is TGTGCCAGCAGCTTAGGGACTAGGCGAAATGAGCAGTTCTTC. This gives the protein CASSLGTRRNEQFF. The rearrangement links TRBV7-2 to TRBJ2-1; TRBD2 matches 7 bases. The CDR3 has 14 residues. The V segment lost 1 base and the J segment 7 bases; nucleotides outside the gene matches: 4. From germline, CDR1 is SGHTA and CDR2 FQGNSA. Drawing the rest from reference TRBV7-2 and TRBJ2-1, the complete variable domain is GAGVSQSPSNKVTEKGKDVELRCDPISGHTALYWYRQSLGQGLEFLIYFQGNSAPDKSGLPSDRFSAERTGGSVSTLTIQRTQQEDSAVYLCASSLGTRRNEQFFGPGTRLTVL.

This clonotype turned up a few times. The rearrangement uses TRBV30 and TRBJ2-7; maybe TRBD2 (6 bases). The CDR3 consists of 13 residues. CDR1 GTSNPN and CDR2 SVGIG come from the germline V gene (reference sequence). V was cut by 3 bases and J by 3 bases, with 12 bases left in between. CDR3 DNA sequence: TGTGCCTGGAGCGCGGGGCAGGACTACGAGCAGTACTTC. It translates to CAWSAGQDYEQYF.

The rearrangement uses TRBV20-1 and TRBJ2-7; TRBD1 aligns across 12 bases. Per the germline V gene, CDR1 is DFQATT and CDR2 is SNEGSKA (reference sequence). The CDR3 extends over 12 amino acids. The V gene end was trimmed by 5 bases and the J gene end by 7 bases; junction bases not matched to a gene: 3. CDR3 sequence (DNA): TGCAGTGCTGCGGGACAGGGGGCTGAGCAGTACTTC. Amino acid sequence: CSAAGQGAEQYF.

This clonotype has just a few counts. The V and J genes are TRBV20-1 and TRBJ2-1; the D gene is possibly TRBD2 (7 bases). Trimming shortened V by 0 bases and J by 8 bases, and 14 bases separated the two germline ends. The CDR3 is made up of 14 amino acids. CDR1 and CDR2 from the germline V gene are DFQATT and SNEGSKA (reference sequence). DNA for the CDR3: TGCAGTGCTAGAGATCCGAAAGGGGGGGATGAGCAGTTCTTC. Its protein is CSARDPKGGDEQFF.

This chain links TRBV6-1 with TRBJ2-3, with 8 bases lining up with TRBD2. The trim removed 6 bases at V and 0 bases at J, leaving 5 bases unmatched. The germline CDR1 and CDR2 sequences are MNHNS and SASEGT. This CDR3 is 15 amino acids long. The DNA for the CDR3 is TGTGCCAGCAGGGATAGCGGGGACAGCACAGATACGCAGTATTTT. It specifies CASRDSGDSTDTQYF.

V gene TRBV15 combines with J gene TRBJ1-2, with TRBD1 matching over 7 bases. V was pared by 6 bases and J by 7 bases, with 11 bases of the junction left unmatched. Germline V gene sequence: CDR1 LNHNV, CDR2 YYDKDF (reference sequence). The CDR3 totals 14 residues. CDR3 residues: CATRGDSGFGGYTF. The CDR3 DNA sequence: TGTGCCACCAGGGGGGACAGCGGGTTTGGTGGCTACACCTTC.

The chain combines TRBV20-1 with TRBJ2-1; D not resolved. Germline assignment: CDR1 DFQATT and CDR2 SNEGSKA (reference sequence). V was trimmed by 2 bases and J by 1 base, leaving 9 bases between them. This CDR3 is built from 14 residues. The CDR3 region has the DNA TGCAGTGCTAGAATCCGCAGGTCCTACAATGAGCAGTTCTTC. Amino acids: CSARIRRSYNEQFF.

This chain uses TRBV3-1 with TRBJ2-2; D uncertain. The germline CDR1 and CDR2 sequences are LGHDT and YNNKEL (reference sequence). CDR3 length: 14 residues. V lost 1 base and J lost 7, with 10 bases in between. The CDR3 DNA is TGTGCCAGCAGCCAAGGTCCTGTCAGCGGGGAGCTGTTTTTT. Translated: CASSQGPVSGELFF.

In this sample, this clonotype turned up a few times. The chain is built from TRBV20-1 and TRBJ2-3; the match to TRBD2 covers 9 bases. Germline trimming cut 3 bases from V and 0 bases from J; bases unmatched to any gene: 4. The CDR3 extends over 15 amino acids. Germline V CDR1 and CDR2: DFQATT, SNEGSKA (reference sequence). The CDR3 DNA is TGCAGTGCTAGTACTAGCGGGTTCAGCACAGATACGCAGTATTTT. Protein product: CSASTSGFSTDTQYF.

This clonotype was recorded a few times. V is TRBV18 and J is TRBJ2-3; D not certain. In germline, CDR1 is KGHSH, CDR2 LQKENI. This CDR3 region has 15 residues. V was clipped by 5 bases and J by 1 base, with 13 bases between them. CDR3 sequence reads: CASSSRSAGTDTQYF. In nucleotides, the CDR3 is TGTGCCAGCTCATCGAGGAGCGCCGGCACAGATACGCAGTATTTT.

At least ten counts were recorded for this clonotype. The chain employs TRBV5-1 and TRBJ2-7; D possibly corresponds to TRBD1 (6 bases). The CDR3 spans 15 residues. Per germline, CDR1 SGHRS and CDR2 YFSETQ. V was trimmed by 5 bases and J by 2 bases, leaving 17 bases between them. Here the CDR3 reads CASSSAETGTYEQYF. Written as DNA, the CDR3 is TGCGCCAGCAGTTCCGCGGAGACAGGAACCTACGAGCAGTACTTC.

V is TRBV2 and J is TRBJ2-1; 8 nucleotides align to TRBD2. Per the germline V gene, CDR1 is SNHLY and CDR2 is FYNNEI. The CDR3 is 15 amino acids. V was clipped by 6 bases and J by 12 bases; unmatched bases: 16. The DNA for the CDR3 is TGTGCCAGCAGCTCCGAGCGGGAGTTTATCGATGGGCAGTTCTTC. This translates into CASSSEREFIDGQFF.

V usage is TRBV20-1 and J usage is TRBJ2-1; a possible D gene is TRBD2 (6 bases). The germline V gene encodes CDR1 DFQATT and CDR2 SNEGSKA (reference sequence). The CDR3 loop spans 14 amino acids. Trimming took 6 bases from V and 6 from J, leaving 18 bases between them. The DNA of the CDR3 is TGCAGTGCCCGGGACTTCCTAGGCGGCAATGAGCAGTTCTTC. Translation: CSARDFLGGNEQFF.

The V gene is TRBV6-2 or TRBV6-3, the J gene TRBJ2-3; D unresolved. Germline assignment: CDR1 MNHEY and CDR2 SVGEGT. This CDR3 has 18 residues. Trimming pared 0 bases from V and 7 bases from J, leaving 23 bases between. The CDR3 region has the DNA TGTGCCAGCAGTTACTCCTGGGCAAGAGTGGCCGAGCTGAATACGCAGTATTTT. This gives the protein CASSYSWARVAELNTQYF.

The table lists this clonotype with a few counts. The rearrangement links TRBV7-2 to TRBJ2-1; 12 bases map to TRBD2. CDR3 length: 18 amino acids. Trimming removed 6 bases from V and 7 bases from J; junction bases left unmatched: 16. Germline V CDR1 and CDR2: SGHTA, FQGNSA. The CDR3 nucleotides read TGTGCCAGCAGTCTAGCGGCGACTAGCGGGAGAAGTCGTAATGAGCAGTTCTTC. This codes for CASSLAATSGRSRNEQFF.

The gene calls are TRBV6-5 and TRBJ1-5; D is undetermined. V was pared by 6 bases and J by 0 bases, with 12 bases between. Germline CDR1 MNHEY, CDR2 SVGAGI. The CDR3 totals 15 residues. CDR3 nucleotides: TGTGCCAGCAGAAAGGAATTACTTAGCAATCAGCCCCAGCATTTT. Protein product: CASRKELLSNQPQHF.

The sample holds a few counts of this clonotype. The rearrangement links TRBV28 to TRBJ2-5; tentatively, D is TRBD2 (6 bases). Germline CDR1 is MDHEN and CDR2 is SYDVKM. Trimming removed 5 bases at V and 2 bases at J, with 18 bases between. The CDR3 is 16 amino acids. CDR3 residues: CASSPLGGSGQETQYF. DNA of the CDR3: TGTGCCAGCAGTCCCCTTGGGGGGAGTGGACAAGAGACCCAGTACTTC. Using reference TRBV28 and TRBJ2-5 for the parts outside the CDR3, the full variable domain is DVKVTQSSRYLVKRTGEKVFLECVQDMDHENMFWYRQDPGLGLRLIYFSYDVKMKEKGDIPEGYSVSREKKERFSLILESASTNQTSMYLCASSPLGGSGQETQYFGPGTRLLVL.